These 3 T cell receptor beta chains originate from one sample sequenced in a study of T cells in Graves' hyperthyroidism and ophthalmopathy (dated by TCRdb to between 2019 and 2020). The library was built by means of multiplex PCR. TCRdb lists the instrument as Illumina HiSeq 2000. Amplification of TCR beta CDR3 regions was carried out from RNA transcripts. For the first round of RT-PCR on the TCR CDR3, the HTBI primer set was used together with the Qiagen OneStep RT-PCR kit. TCRdb trimmed the raw reads at Q25, called clones with MiXCR and kept productive beta chains. Entries are consolidated by CDR3 protein sequence, retaining the most common genes and DNA. The table for this sample lists under 700,000 distinct CDR3 sequences; around 15% of them were counted only once. The ten most abundant clones make up under 20% of the sample. Sequencing input: blood. These receptors were collected from a woman aged 18-29 years with Graves' hyperthyroidism.

This clonotype appeared a few times. V usage is TRBV3-1 and J usage is TRBJ2-1, with 9 bases matching TRBD2. The J segment lost 8 bases and the V segment lost 4 bases, leaving 6 bases of the junction unmatched. The CDR3 length is 14 residues. Germline lookup yields CDR1 LGHDT and CDR2 YNNKEL (reference sequence). CDR3 nucleotide sequence: TGTGCCAGCAGCCCCTGGCGGGGGGGAGATGAGCAGTTCTTC. Residues: CASSPWRGGDEQFF.

This chain joins TRBV5-5 and TRBJ2-2; D is uncertain. CDR3 size: 16 residues. Trimming took off 4 bases at V and 0 bases at J, with 13 bases between the two ends. Germline V CDR1 and CDR2: SGHKS, YYEKEE (reference sequence). CDR3 sequence: CASSARPGSNTGELFF. The CDR3 bases are TGTGCCAGCAGCGCCCGTCCCGGGTCGAACACCGGGGAGCTGTTTTTT.

This clonotype was counted once. The chain is built from TRBV5-4 and TRBJ1-1; TRBD1 is a possible D gene (6 bases). The CDR3 spans 15 residues. V lost 2 bases and J lost 1, with 12 bases in between. Germline CDR1 SGHNT, CDR2 YYREEE (reference sequence). CDR3 in amino acids: CASSLLQGRNTEAFF. CDR3 in DNA: TGTGCCAGCAGCTTATTACAGGGTCGGAACACTGAAGCTTTCTTT.